The 18 T cell receptor beta chains below come from one sample, sequenced in a study of T cells of healthy individuals (dated by TCRdb to the late 2010s). The library came from 5' RACE. The listed sequencing device is Illumina MiSeq. TCRdb reanalyzed the raw reads on its own, using fastp at Q25 for trimming and MiXCR for clone calling, and kept in-frame beta chains. Rows with one shared CDR3 protein collapse into an entry with the most common genes and DNA. Across this sample there are approximately 52,000 distinct CDR3 sequences, with 14% to 15% seen only once. The top ten hold roughly 16% of the sample. Receptor source: a human donor in good health.

In this sample, this clonotype turned up a few times. The V and J genes are TRBV6-2 or TRBV6-3 and TRBJ2-1; 7 bases are a match to TRBD1. The CDR3 consists of 15 residues. The germline CDR1 and CDR2 sequences are MNHEY and SVGEGT. V gave up 4 bases and J gave up 9 bases; unmatched junction bases: 12. The chain's CDR3 is CASSLTGIMGSEQFF. In DNA, the CDR3 is TGTGCCAGCAGTTTGACAGGGATAATGGGAAGTGAGCAGTTCTTC.

This clonotype was seen at least ten times. The junction does not match germline at one end; this may be a read error. This chain joins TRBV11-2 and TRBJ2-1; either TRBD1 or TRBD2 may fit D (5 bases each). Per germline, CDR1 SGHAT and CDR2 FQNNGV. The CDR3 extends over 16 amino acids. CDR3 region: CASVSGTHVTYDEQFF. The CDR3 DNA reads as TGTGCCAGCGTTTCCGGGACCCATGTAACCTACGATGAGCAGTTCTTC.

This clonotype occurred many times. The chain recombines TRBV5-5 with TRBJ2-5; D not resolved. Trimming pared 7 bases from V and 5 bases from J, leaving 21 bases between. CDR1 is SGHKS and CDR2 is YYEKEE in the germline V gene (reference sequence). This CDR3 contains 15 residues. In DNA, the CDR3 is TGTGCCAGCCATTTGGACGGACGTCGTTTGGAGACCCAGTACTTC. This translates into CASHLDGRRLETQYF.

This clonotype was recorded many times. The chain has TRBV20-1 and TRBJ1-1; D unclear. V gave up 5 bases and J gave up 2 bases, with 12 bases separating them. CDR1 and CDR2 (germline): DFQATT, SNEGSKA (reference sequence). The CDR3 covers 13 residues. The CDR3 sequence is CSAGQRLNTEAFF. The CDR3, as DNA: TGCAGTGCTGGGCAGCGGCTAAACACTGAAGCTTTCTTT.

This clonotype turned up a few times. This chain uses TRBV19 with TRBJ1-1; D might be TRBD1 (5 bases). From germline, CDR1 is LNHDA and CDR2 SQIVND (reference sequence). The CDR3 covers 14 residues. The V and J ends lost 5 bases and 4 bases respectively, with 14 bases between them. The CDR3 DNA follows: TGTGCCAGTAGTCCAGGGTGGTCCAGCACTGAAGCTTTCTTT. It encodes CASSPGWSSTEAFF.

The chain has TRBV18 and TRBJ2-1, with 8 bases that match TRBD1. The CDR3 has 16 amino acids. Germline loops: CDR1 KGHSH, CDR2 LQKENI. V shed 3 bases, J shed 10 bases, and the junction held 14 bases outside the gene matches. The chain's CDR3 is CASSPPGQGGSSEQFF. CDR3 sequence (DNA): TGTGCCAGCTCACCCCCTGGACAGGGAGGATCGAGCGAGCAGTTCTTC.

The chain has TRBV11-2 and TRBJ2-7; D is perhaps TRBD2 (5 bases). From germline, CDR1 is SGHAT and CDR2 FQNNGV. The V and J ends lost 1 base and 3 bases respectively, with 10 bases between them. The CDR3 loop spans 14 amino acids. The CDR3 sequence is CASSLVEGYYEQYF. In DNA form, the CDR3 reads TGTGCCAGCAGCTTAGTAGAGGGTTACTACGAGCAGTACTTC.

This clonotype was seen at least ten times. The chain has TRBV29-1 and TRBJ2-7, with 9 positions matching TRBD1. The V gene's germline CDR1 is SQVTM and CDR2 ANQGSEA. The trim removed 4 bases at V and 1 base at J, leaving 2 bases unmatched. This CDR3 spans 13 amino acids. The CDR3 bases are TGCAGCGTTGGCGGACAGGGGTCCTACGAGCAGTACTTC. Amino acid sequence: CSVGGQGSYEQYF.

This clonotype was recorded many times. The chain combines TRBV12-5 with TRBJ1-4; the D gene is possibly TRBD1 (5 bases). Trimming removed 5 bases from V and 5 bases from J, with 12 bases in between. The germline V gene encodes CDR1 LGHNT and CDR2 FRNRAP. This CDR3 is built from 14 residues. This CDR3 reads CASGGTATNEKLFF. The CDR3 DNA reads TGTGCTAGTGGTGGGACCGCCACAAATGAAAAACTGTTTTTT.

A few counts support this clonotype. This chain uses TRBV7-9 with TRBJ1-1, with unresolved D. Germline V gene sequence: CDR1 SEHNR, CDR2 FQNEAQ (reference sequence). This CDR3 comprises 13 residues. V lost 2 bases, J lost 2 bases, and 6 bases lay in between. CDR3 region: CASSLRLNTEAFF. DNA of the CDR3: TGTGCCAGCAGCTTAAGGTTAAACACTGAAGCTTTCTTT.

Of note for this clonotype: A much larger clonotype is one base distant, so this may be a read error. The CDR3 sequence is CASSSAVGPFCGYTF. The CDR3, as DNA: TGTGCCAGCAGCTCCGCGGTGGGCCCTTTCTGTGGCTACACCTTC. This chain connects TRBV7-6 to TRBJ1-2, with unresolved D. Germline V gives CDR1 SGHVS, CDR2 FNYEAQ. The ends were cut back, 4 bases at V and 7 bases at J, with 19 bases in the middle. CDR3 length: 15 amino acids.

This clonotype was found a few times. The chain joins TRBV6-6 to TRBJ1-5; the match to TRBD1 covers 7 bases. The CDR3 has 19 amino acids. The V gene's germline CDR1 is MNHNY and CDR2 SVGAGI (reference sequence). J lost 3 bases, V lost 5 bases, and 19 bases had no gene match. The CDR3 bases are TGTGCCAGCAGTCCTCCGACCGACCTCAACGACAGGGACAATCAGCCCCAGCATTTT. Residues: CASSPPTDLNDRDNQPQHF.

This clonotype was counted at least ten times. The gene calls are TRBV29-1 and TRBJ1-1, with a possible D match to TRBD1 (6 bases). V lost 8 bases, J lost 4 bases, and 26 bases lay in between. Germline V gives CDR1 SQVTM, CDR2 ANQGSEA. This CDR3 is built from 16 residues. The CDR3 loop is CSQGNSCLRESTEAFF. CDR3 bases: TGCAGCCAGGGGAATTCGTGTCTCCGAGAATCCACTGAAGCTTTCTTT.

This clonotype has at least ten counts. V usage is TRBV29-1 and J usage is TRBJ2-5; D possibly corresponds to TRBD1 (7 bases). CDR1 is SQVTM, CDR2 ANQGSEA, per germline. V lost 7 bases and J 5 bases, leaving 20 bases between the germline ends. This CDR3 contains 14 residues. The CDR3: CSATGGGGQETQYF. As DNA, the CDR3 is TGCAGCGCCACCGGAGGGGGCGGGCAGGAGACCCAGTACTTC.

V gene TRBV7-2 combines with J gene TRBJ1-3, with TRBD1 as a possible D gene (6 bases). This CDR3 has 15 amino acids. Trimming removed 5 bases at V and 1 base at J, with 12 bases between. CDR1 and CDR2 from the germline V gene are SGHTA and FQGNSA. The CDR3 coding sequence is TGTGCCAGCAGCGCAGTAGGGGGGTCTGGAAACACCATATATTTT. Translating gives CASSAVGGSGNTIYF. The full variable domain, with the rest looked up from reference TRBV7-2 and TRBJ1-3, is GAGVSQSPSNKVTEKGKDVELRCDPISGHTALYWYRQSLGQGLEFLIYFQGNSAPDKSGLPSDRFSAERTGGSVSTLTIQRTQQEDSAVYLCASSAVGGSGNTIYFGEGSWLTVV.

The chain employs TRBV7-2 and TRBJ2-3, with D possibly matching TRBD1 (5 bases). Between the trimmed V and J ends, which lost 10 bases and 6 bases, there was a span of 11 bases. Germline V lookup: CDR1 SGHTA, CDR2 FQGNSA. This CDR3 spans 11 amino acids. The CDR3 loop is CATRYRDTQYF. The CDR3 coding sequence is TGTGCCACCCGGTACAGGGATACGCAGTATTTT. Drawing the rest from reference TRBV7-2 and TRBJ2-3, the complete variable domain is GAGVSQSPSNKVTEKGKDVELRCDPISGHTALYWYRQSLGQGLEFLIYFQGNSAPDKSGLPSDRFSAERTGGSVSTLTIQRTQQEDSAVYLCATRYRDTQYFGPGTRLTVL.

J is TRBJ2-4 and V is TRBV20-1, with D hard to call. With 0 bases removed from V and 15 bases from J, the gap between germline ends came to 12 bases. From germline, CDR1 is DFQATT and CDR2 SNEGSKA (reference sequence). The CDR3 is made up of 11 amino acids. The CDR3 protein is CSAREDGPWYF. The CDR3 region has the DNA TGCAGTGCTAGAGAGGACGGTCCCTGGTACTTC.

This clonotype was picked up many times. The chain has TRBV4-1 and TRBJ2-3; D remains ambiguous. CDR1 is MGHRA and CDR2 is YSYEKL in the germline V gene. The CDR3 runs to 14 residues. The V end was cut by 2 bases, the J end by 4 bases, with 10 bases between. CDR3 amino acids: CASSQRYEADTQYF. For the CDR3, the DNA is TGCGCCAGCAGCCAACGCTATGAGGCAGATACGCAGTATTTT.